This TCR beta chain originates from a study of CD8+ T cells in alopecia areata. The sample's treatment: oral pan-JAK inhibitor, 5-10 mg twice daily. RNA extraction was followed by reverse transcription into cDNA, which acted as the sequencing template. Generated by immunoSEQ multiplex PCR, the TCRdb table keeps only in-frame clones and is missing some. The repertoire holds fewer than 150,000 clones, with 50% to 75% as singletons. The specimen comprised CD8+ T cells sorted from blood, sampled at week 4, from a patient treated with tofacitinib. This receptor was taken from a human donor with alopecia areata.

CDR3 DNA: TGTGCCAGCAGCTCGTGGGACAGGGCTGGGGAGACCCAGTACTTC. It encodes CASSSWDRAGETQYF. The rearrangement uses TRBV9 and TRBJ2-5; TRBD1 matches 9 bases. With V trimmed by 4 bases and J by 5 bases, 9 bases remained unmatched. The CDR3 has 15 amino acids. Germline CDR1 SGDLS, CDR2 YYNGEE.